This TCR beta chain was sequenced for a study of OX40 agonist ivuxolimab in advanced cancers. Study in general: All patients had ivuxolimab intravenously every 2 weeks at 0.01 to 10 mg/kg.

Here immunoSEQ multiplex PCR was the method, and the copy in TCRdb shows in-frame clones only, minus some. The table has about 55,000 clones, roughly 84% seen once. There are 15 residues in the CDR3. The V gene's germline CDR1 is SGHDN and CDR2 FVKESK. V was clipped by 5 bases and J by 0 bases, with 8 bases between them. The sequences come from CD4+ or CD8+ T cells sorted from blood, collected in a trial of the OX40 agonist ivuxolimab. V usage is TRBV14 and J usage is TRBJ2-6; no reliable D call. The clonotype comes from an adult with an advanced solid tumor such as melanoma, head and neck, liver or kidney cancer. In DNA, the CDR3 is TGTGCCAGCAGCGAGTGGGGCTCTGGGGCCAACGTCCTGACTTTC. Amino acid sequence: CASSEWGSGANVLTF. The full variable domain, rest sourced from reference TRBV14 and TRBJ2-6, is EAGVTQFPSHSVIEKGQTVTLRCDPISGHDNLYWYRRVMGKEIKFLLHFVKESKQDESGMPNNRFLAERTGGTYSTLKVQPAELEDSGVYFCASSEWGSGANVLTFGAGSRLTVL.